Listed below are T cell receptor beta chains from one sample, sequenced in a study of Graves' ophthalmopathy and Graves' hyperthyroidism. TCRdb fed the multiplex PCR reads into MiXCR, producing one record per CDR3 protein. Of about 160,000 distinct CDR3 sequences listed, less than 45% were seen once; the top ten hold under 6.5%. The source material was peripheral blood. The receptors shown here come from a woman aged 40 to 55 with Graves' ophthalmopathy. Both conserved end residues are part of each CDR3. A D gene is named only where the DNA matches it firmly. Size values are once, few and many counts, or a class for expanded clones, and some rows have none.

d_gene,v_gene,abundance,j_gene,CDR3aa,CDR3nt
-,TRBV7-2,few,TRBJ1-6,CASSLGGGYSPLHF,TGTGCCAGCAGCTTAGGGGGAGGGTATTCACCCCTCCACTTT
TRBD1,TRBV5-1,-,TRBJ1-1,CASSLGGAGGTEAFF,TGCGCCAGCAGCTTAGGGGGCGCAGGGGGCACTGAAGCTTTCTTT
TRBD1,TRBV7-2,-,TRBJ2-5,CASSITGGVIETQYF,TGTGCCAGCAGCATAACAGGGGGCGTTATTGAGACCCAGTACTTC
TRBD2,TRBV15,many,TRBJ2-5,CATSRDWGRSGGRQETQYF,TGTGCCACCAGCAGAGATTGGGGGCGTAGCGGGGGCCGTCAAGAGACCCAGTACTTC
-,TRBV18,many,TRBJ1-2,CASSSEVLYGYTF,TGTGCCAGCTCATCAGAAGTCCTGTATGGCTACACCTTC
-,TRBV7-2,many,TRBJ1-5,CASSLISLNQPQHF,TGTGCCAGCAGCTTAATATCCCTCAATCAGCCCCAGCATTTT
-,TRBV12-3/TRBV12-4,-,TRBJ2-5,CASSFLQGETQYF,TGTGCCAGCAGTTTCCTCCAGGGCGAGACCCAGTACTTC
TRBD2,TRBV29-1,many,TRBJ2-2,CSVSGTSSTGELFF,TGCAGCGTTTCCGGGACTAGTTCCACCGGGGAGCTGTTTTTT
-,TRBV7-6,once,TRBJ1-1,CASSLAEGPEAFF,TGTGCCAGCAGCTTAGCGGAGGGCCCTGAAGCTTTCTTT
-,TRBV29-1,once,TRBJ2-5,CSVVPQVETQYF,TGCAGCGTTGTCCCGCAAGTGGAGACCCAGTACTTC
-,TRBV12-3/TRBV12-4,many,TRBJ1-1,CASSANLQSTEAFF,TGTGCCAGCAGTGCTAACCTACAGAGCACTGAAGCTTTCTTT
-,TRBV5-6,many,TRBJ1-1,CASSFRGGGLNTEAFF,TGTGCCAGCAGCTTCCGTGGTGGGGGTTTGAACACTGAAGCTTTCTTT
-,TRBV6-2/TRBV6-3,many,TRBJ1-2,CASNVDGSNYGYTF,TGTGCCAGCAACGTGGACGGATCTAACTATGGCTACACCTTC
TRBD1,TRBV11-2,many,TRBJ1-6,CASSLTGTENSPLHF,TGTGCCAGCAGCTTAACCGGGACAGAAAATTCACCCCTCCACTTT
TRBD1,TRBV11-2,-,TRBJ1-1,CASSLAGTGRNTEAFF,TGTGCCAGCAGCCTTGCCGGGACAGGGAGGAACACTGAAGCTTTCTTT
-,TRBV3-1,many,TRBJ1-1,CASSQPYRVNEAFF,TGTGCCAGCAGCCAACCCTACAGGGTCAATGAAGCTTTCTTT
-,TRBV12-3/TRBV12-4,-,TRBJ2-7,CASSPQRGREKYEQYF,TGTGCCAGCAGTCCTCAACGTGGTCGGGAGAAGTACGAGCAGTACTTC
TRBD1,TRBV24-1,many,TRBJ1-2,CATSPSNRGLNYGYTF,TGTGCCACCAGTCCCTCGAACAGGGGTCTAAACTATGGCTACACCTTC
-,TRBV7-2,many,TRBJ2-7,CASSLSPQSSYEQYF,TGTGCCAGCAGCTTATCACCCCAGAGCTCCTACGAGCAGTACTTC
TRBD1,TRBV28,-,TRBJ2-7,CASSAGTEFDYEQYF,TGTGCCAGCAGTGCAGGGACAGAATTTGACTACGAGCAGTACTTC
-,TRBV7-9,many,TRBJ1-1,CASSFTVPMNTEAFF,TGTGCCAGCAGCTTTACGGTCCCGATGAACACTGAAGCTTTCTTT
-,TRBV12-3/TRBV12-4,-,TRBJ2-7,CASSEAQRVDSYEQYF,TGTGCCAGCAGTGAAGCTCAGCGGGTGGACTCCTACGAGCAGTACTTC
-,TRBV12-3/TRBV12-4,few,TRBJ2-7,CASRYDGSSYEQYF,TGTGCCAGCAGGTACGACGGAAGCTCCTACGAGCAGTACTTC
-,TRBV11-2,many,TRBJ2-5,CASSFGSAVEGETQYF,TGTGCCAGCAGCTTCGGTTCGGCTGTGGAGGGGGAGACCCAGTACTTC
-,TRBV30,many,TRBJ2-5,CAWVIEARETQYF,TGTGCCTGGGTAATCGAAGCCAGGGAGACCCAGTACTTC
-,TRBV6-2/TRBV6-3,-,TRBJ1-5,CASSYSRGTQPQHF,TGTGCCAGCAGTTACTCGCGGGGGACTCAGCCCCAGCATTTT
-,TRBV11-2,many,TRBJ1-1,CASSLRTAGGTEAFF,TGTGCCAGCAGCCTACGGACAGCCGGCGGCACTGAAGCTTTCTTT
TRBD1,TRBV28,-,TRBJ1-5,CASSSPQGEPQHF,TGTGCCAGCAGTTCCCCGCAGGGGGAGCCCCAGCATTTT
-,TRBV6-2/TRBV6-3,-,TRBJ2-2,CASSYVVGELFF,TGTGCCAGCAGTTACGTTGTCGGGGAGCTGTTTTTT
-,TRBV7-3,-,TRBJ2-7,CASSLRSGTEQYF,TGTGCCAGCAGCTTAAGGTCTGGGACCGAGCAGTACTTC
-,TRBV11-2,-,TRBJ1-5,CASSLEGWGYSNQPQHF,TGTGCCAGCAGCCTCGAGGGGTGGGGGTATAGCAATCAGCCCCAGCATTTT
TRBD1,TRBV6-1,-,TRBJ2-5,CATSEGQASEETQYF,TGTGCCACCAGTGAGGGACAGGCTTCGGAGGAGACCCAGTACTTC
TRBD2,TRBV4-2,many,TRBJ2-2,CASSQELAGNTGELFF,TGTGCCAGCAGCCAAGAACTAGCGGGGAACACCGGGGAGCTGTTTTTT
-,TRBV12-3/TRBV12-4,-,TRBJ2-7,CASSLGPTNEQYF,TGTGCCAGCAGTTTAGGTCCGACTAACGAGCAGTACTTC
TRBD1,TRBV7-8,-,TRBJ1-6,CASSRQGSYNSPLHF,TGTGCCAGCAGCAGACAGGGTTCCTATAATTCACCCCTCCACTTT
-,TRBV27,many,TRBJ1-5,CASSLSVGMGNQPQHF,TGTGCCAGCAGTTTATCGGTGGGAATGGGCAATCAGCCCCAGCATTTT
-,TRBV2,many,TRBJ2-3,CASCLLVQADTQYF,TGTGCCAGCTGTTTACTAGTGCAGGCAGATACGCAGTATTTT
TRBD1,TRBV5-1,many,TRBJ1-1,CASSLGDRDLGTEAFF,TGCGCCAGCAGCTTGGGGGACAGGGATTTAGGCACTGAAGCTTTCTTT
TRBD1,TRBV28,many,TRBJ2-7,CASTGQGAGEQYF,TGTGCCAGCACCGGGCAGGGGGCGGGAGAGCAGTACTTC
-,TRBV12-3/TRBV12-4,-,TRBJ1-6,CASSFPRENSPLHF,TGTGCCAGCAGTTTCCCCAGGGAAAATTCACCCCTCCACTTT
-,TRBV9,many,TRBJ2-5,CASSVGVGEEETQYF,TGTGCCAGCAGCGTAGGAGTCGGGGAAGAAGAGACCCAGTACTTC
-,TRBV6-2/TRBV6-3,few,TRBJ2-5,CASSKPTGPQETQYF,TGTGCCAGCAGTAAACCGACAGGACCCCAAGAGACCCAGTACTTC